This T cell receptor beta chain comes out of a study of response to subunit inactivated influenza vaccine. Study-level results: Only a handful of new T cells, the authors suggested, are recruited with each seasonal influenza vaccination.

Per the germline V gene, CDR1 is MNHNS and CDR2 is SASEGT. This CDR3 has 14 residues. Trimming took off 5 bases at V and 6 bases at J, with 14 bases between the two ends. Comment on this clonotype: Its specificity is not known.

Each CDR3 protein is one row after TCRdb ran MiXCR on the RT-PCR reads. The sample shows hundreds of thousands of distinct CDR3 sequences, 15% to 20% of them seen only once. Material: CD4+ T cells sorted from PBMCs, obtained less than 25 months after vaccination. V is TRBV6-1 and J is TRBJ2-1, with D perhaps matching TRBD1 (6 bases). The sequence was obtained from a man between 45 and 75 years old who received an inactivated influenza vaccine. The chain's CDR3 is CASSTHGQFNEQFF. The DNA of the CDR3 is TGTGCCAGCAGTACGCATGGACAGTTCAATGAGCAGTTCTTC.